The rows below give T cell receptor beta chains drawn from one sample of a study of shared clonotypes between healthy human individuals. Using immunoSEQ multiplex PCR, the repertoire was profiled, and TCRdb retains in-frame clones only, with some absent. The sample carries some 2.3 million clones, approximately 93% recorded once. Material: naive CD4+ T cells from PBMCs. The source is a man younger than 35 in good health. Some clones in this sample may be carry-over from other donors' samples. Each CDR3 is given with its conserved first and last residue. The D gene is left open where the match is weak. A clone size is listed for some rows: how often the clone was seen (once, few, many), or a class if it is expanded.

NA	TRBD1	TRBV5-1	TRBJ1-2	TGCGCCAGCAGCTTGGTTTCGGGACAGATTAACTATGGCTACACCTTC	CASSLVSGQINYGYTF
NA	NA	TRBV7-2	TRBJ1-2	TGTGCCAGCAGCTTAGTCGGTCCGAATGGCTACACCTTC	CASSLVGPNGYTF
once	NA	TRBV19	TRBJ2-7	TGTGCCAGTAGTATGGCATCCGAGCAGTACTTC	CASSMASEQYF
NA	NA	TRBV28	TRBJ2-4	TGTGCCAGCAGCAACCACCTAGAGGACATTCAGTACTTC	CASSNHLEDIQYF
NA	TRBD2	TRBV2	TRBJ2-1	TGTGCCAGCACCCTCCGGGACCTCCAGGCTAGCGGTGAGCAGTTCTTC	CASTLRDLQASGEQFF
NA	NA	TRBV6-5	TRBJ1-3	TGTGCCAGCAGTTACACTAGGGCGGACCGGGGAAACACCATATATTTT	CASSYTRADRGNTIYF
few	NA	TRBV5-1	TRBJ2-5	TGCGCCAGCAGCTTGGAAGGCAGCCAAGAGACCCAGTACTTC	CASSLEGSQETQYF
NA	NA	TRBV6-5	TRBJ1-3	TGTGCCAGCAGTTACCCCCCCCCTGGAAACACCATATATTTT	CASSYPPPGNTIYF
NA	TRBD1	TRBV6-6	TRBJ2-7	TGTGCCAGCAGTTACGCCACAGGGGGGCGAGGCTACGAGCAGTACTTC	CASSYATGGRGYEQYF
NA	NA	TRBV15	TRBJ1-1	TGTGCCACCAAGAGGACGGCGAACACTGAAGCTTTCTTT	CATKRTANTEAFF
NA	TRBD1	TRBV19	TRBJ1-1	TGTGCCAGTAGTACCGGGACAGGCTCAATGAACACTGAAGCTTTCTTT	CASSTGTGSMNTEAFF
NA	NA	TRBV27	TRBJ2-1	TGTGCCAGCAGTTACAGGGCAACTTGGGGCGGGTTATACAATGAGCAGTTCTTC	CASSYRATWGGLYNEQFF
NA	NA	TRBV6-5	TRBJ2-7	TGTGCCAGCAGTAGGGACCGGGTCCCGATCTACGAGCAGTACTTC	CASSRDRVPIYEQYF
NA	NA	TRBV30	TRBJ1-5	TGTGCCTGGAGTGTACTAATGGGTATAGGAGCGTCCCAGCATTTT	CAWSVLMGIGASQHF
NA	NA	TRBV4-1	TRBJ2-7	TGCGCCAGCAGCCAATTAGCGTTAAGCTCCTACGAGCAGTACTTC	CASSQLALSSYEQYF
NA	NA	TRBV9	TRBJ2-6	TGTGCCAGCAGCGTTGCTGGGGCCAACGTCCTGACTTTC	CASSVAGANVLTF
NA	TRBD1	TRBV6-6	TRBJ1-2	TGTGCCAGCAGAAGGGGTTGGGGGACAGACTATGGCTACACCTTC	CASRRGWGTDYGYTF
NA	TRBD1	TRBV19	TRBJ1-2	TGTGCCGGAGACAGGGGGCGCGTCTATGGCTACACCTTC	CAGDRGRVYGYTF
NA	NA	TRBV7-3	TRBJ2-7	TGTGCCAGCAGCTTATCCCCGTCCTCCTACGAGCAGTACTTC	CASSLSPSSYEQYF
NA	NA	TRBV11-1	TRBJ1-1	TGTGCCAGCAGCGCCGGACCTGGTGGGCAGGTGAACACTGAAGCTTTCTTT	CASSAGPGGQVNTEAFF
NA	NA	TRBV19	TRBJ2-1	TGTGCCAGTAGTTTCACCTGGACTGGCTCCTACAATGAGCAGTTCTTC	CASSFTWTGSYNEQFF
NA	NA	TRBV5-1	TRBJ1-1	TGCGCCAGCAGCTTGGTGGTGTCCGACACTGAAGCTTTCTTT	CASSLVVSDTEAFF